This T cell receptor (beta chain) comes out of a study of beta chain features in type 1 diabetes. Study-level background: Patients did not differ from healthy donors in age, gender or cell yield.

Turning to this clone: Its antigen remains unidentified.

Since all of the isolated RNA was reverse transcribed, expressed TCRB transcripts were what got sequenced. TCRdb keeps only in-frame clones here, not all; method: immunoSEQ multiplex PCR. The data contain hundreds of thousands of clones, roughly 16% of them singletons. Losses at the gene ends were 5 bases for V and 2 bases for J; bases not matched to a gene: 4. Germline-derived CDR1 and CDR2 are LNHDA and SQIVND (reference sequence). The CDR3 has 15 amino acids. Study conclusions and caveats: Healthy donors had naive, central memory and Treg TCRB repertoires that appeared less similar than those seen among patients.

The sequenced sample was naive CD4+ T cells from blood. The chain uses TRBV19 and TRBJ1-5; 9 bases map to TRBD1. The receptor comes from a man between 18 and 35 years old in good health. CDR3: CASSGTGFRNQPQHF. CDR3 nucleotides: TGTGCCAGTAGTGGGACAGGGTTTCGCAATCAGCCCCAGCATTTT.